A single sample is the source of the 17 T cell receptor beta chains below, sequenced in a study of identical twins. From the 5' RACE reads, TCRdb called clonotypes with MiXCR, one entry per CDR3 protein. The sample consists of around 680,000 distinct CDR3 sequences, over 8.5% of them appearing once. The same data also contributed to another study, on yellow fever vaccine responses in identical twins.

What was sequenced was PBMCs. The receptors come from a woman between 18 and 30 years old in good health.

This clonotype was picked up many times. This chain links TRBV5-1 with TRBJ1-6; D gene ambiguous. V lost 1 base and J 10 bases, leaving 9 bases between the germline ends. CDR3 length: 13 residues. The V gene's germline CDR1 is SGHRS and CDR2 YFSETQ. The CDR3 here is CASSLTRESPLHF. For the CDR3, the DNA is TGCGCCAGCAGCTTGACGAGGGAATCACCCCTCCACTTT.

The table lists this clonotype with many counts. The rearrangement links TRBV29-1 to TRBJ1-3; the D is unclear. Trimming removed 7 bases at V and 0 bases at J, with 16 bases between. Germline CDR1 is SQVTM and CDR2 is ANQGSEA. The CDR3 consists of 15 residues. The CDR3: CSARDGYSSGNTIYF. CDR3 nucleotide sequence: TGCAGCGCACGCGACGGCTATAGCTCTGGAAACACCATATATTTT. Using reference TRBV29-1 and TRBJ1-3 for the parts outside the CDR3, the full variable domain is SAVISQKPSRDICQRGTSLTIQCQVDSQVTMMFWYRQQPGQSLTLIATANQGSEATYESGFVIDKFPISRPNLTFSTLTVSNMSPEDSSIYLCSARDGYSSGNTIYFGEGSWLTVV.

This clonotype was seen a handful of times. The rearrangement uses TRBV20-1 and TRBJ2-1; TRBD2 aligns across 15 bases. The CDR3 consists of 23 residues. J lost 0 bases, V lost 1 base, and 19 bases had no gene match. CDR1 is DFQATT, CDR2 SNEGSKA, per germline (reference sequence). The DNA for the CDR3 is TGCAGTGCTAGAGTCCGACCGGGACTAGCGGGAGGCATACCTGATAGCTCCTACAATGAGCAGTTCTTC. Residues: CSARVRPGLAGGIPDSSYNEQFF.

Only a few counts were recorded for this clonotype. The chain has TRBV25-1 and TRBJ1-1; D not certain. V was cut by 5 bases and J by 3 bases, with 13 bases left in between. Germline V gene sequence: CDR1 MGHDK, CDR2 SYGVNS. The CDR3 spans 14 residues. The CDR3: CASSRSGRYTEAFF. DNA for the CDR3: TGTGCCAGCAGTAGGAGTGGGAGGTACACTGAAGCTTTCTTT. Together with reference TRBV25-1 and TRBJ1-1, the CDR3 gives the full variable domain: EADIYQTPRYLVIGTGKKITLECSQTMGHDKMYWYQQDPGMELHLIHYSYGVNSTEKGDLSSESTVSRIRTEHFPLTLESARPSHTSQYLCASSRSGRYTEAFFGQGTRLTVV.

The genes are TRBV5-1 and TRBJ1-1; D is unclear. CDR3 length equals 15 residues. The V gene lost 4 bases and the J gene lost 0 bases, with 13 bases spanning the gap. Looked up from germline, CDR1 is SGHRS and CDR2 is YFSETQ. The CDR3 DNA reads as TGCGCCAGCAGCCTATATAGGGAGATGAACACTGAAGCTTTCTTT. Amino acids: CASSLYREMNTEAFF.

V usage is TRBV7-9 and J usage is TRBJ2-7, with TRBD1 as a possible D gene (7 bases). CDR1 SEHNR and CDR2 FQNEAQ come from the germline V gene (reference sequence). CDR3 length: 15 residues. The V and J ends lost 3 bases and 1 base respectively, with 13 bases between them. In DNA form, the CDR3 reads TGTGCCAGCAGCTTCGGGCAGGGGGGATCCTACGAGCAGTACTTC. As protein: CASSFGQGGSYEQYF. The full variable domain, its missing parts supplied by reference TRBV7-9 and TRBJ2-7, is DTGVSQNPRHKITKRGQNVTFRCDPISEHNRLYWYRQTLGQGPEFLTYFQNEAQLEKSRLLSDRFSAERPKGSFSTLEIQRTEQGDSAMYLCASSFGQGGSYEQYFGPGTRLTVT.

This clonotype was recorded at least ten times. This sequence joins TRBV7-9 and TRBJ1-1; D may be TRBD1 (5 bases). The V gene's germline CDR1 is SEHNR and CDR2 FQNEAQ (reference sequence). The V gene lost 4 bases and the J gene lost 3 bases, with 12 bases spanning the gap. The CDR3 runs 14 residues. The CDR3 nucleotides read TGTGCCAGCAGCTCTCCCAGGGTGGACACTGAAGCTTTCTTT. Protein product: CASSSPRVDTEAFF.

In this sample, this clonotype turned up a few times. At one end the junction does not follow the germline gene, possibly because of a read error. This CDR3 is CASRKKGDRQETQYF. The CDR3 nucleotides are TGTGCTAGCAGGAAAAAGGGCGACAGGCAAGAGACCCAGTACTTC. The V call is TRBV7-7, the J call TRBJ2-5, with D perhaps TRBD1 (6 bases). In germline, CDR1 is SSHAT, CDR2 FNYEAQ (reference sequence). CDR3 length: 15 amino acids.

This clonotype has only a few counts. The CDR3 region has the DNA TGTGCCATCAGTGGAAAGGTGGGGGGCTCCTACGAGCAGTACTTC. The encoded protein is CAISGKVGGSYEQYF. The genes are TRBV10-3 and TRBJ2-7; TRBD2 might be the D (6 bases). CDR3 size: 15 residues. Germline V gene data show CDR1 as ENHRY and CDR2 as SYGVKD. Trimming stripped 4 bases from V and 0 bases from J, with 13 bases between.

Here the CDR3 DNA reads TGTGCCAGCAGCTCCCCCCCACACAGTGTTGGGGCTTACAATGAGCAGTTCTTC. Translating it yields CASSSPPHSVGAYNEQFF. The chain has TRBV11-1 and TRBJ2-1, with D perhaps matching TRBD1 (5 bases). CDR1 and CDR2 from the germline V gene are SGHAT and FQDESV (reference sequence). Deletions cut 4 bases from V and 4 bases from J, with 23 bases between. This CDR3 has 18 amino acids. Drawing the rest from reference TRBV11-1 and TRBJ2-1, the complete variable domain is EAEVAQSPRYKITEKSQAVAFWCDPISGHATLYWYRQILGQGPELLVQFQDESVVDDSQLPKDRFSAERLKGVDSTLKIQPAELGDSAMYLCASSSPPHSVGAYNEQFFGPGTRLTVL.

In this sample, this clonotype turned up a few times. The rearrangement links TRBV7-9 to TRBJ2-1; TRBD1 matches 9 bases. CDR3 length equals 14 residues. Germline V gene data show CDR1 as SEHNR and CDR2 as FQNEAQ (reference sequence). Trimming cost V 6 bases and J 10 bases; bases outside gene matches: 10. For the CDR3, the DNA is TGTGCCAGCAGGGAAGGGACAGGGACCCGAGAGCAGTTCTTC. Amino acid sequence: CASREGTGTREQFF.

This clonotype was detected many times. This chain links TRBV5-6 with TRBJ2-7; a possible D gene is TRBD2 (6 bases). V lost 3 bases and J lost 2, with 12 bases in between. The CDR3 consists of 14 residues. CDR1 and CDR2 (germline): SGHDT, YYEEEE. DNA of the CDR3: TGTGCCAGCAGCTCCGGCGGAGGGGCCTACGAGCAGTACTTC. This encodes CASSSGGGAYEQYF. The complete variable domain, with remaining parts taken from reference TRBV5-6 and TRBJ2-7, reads DAGVTQSPTHLIKTRGQQVTLRCSPKSGHDTVSWYQQALGQGPQFIFQYYEEEERQRGNFPDRFSGHQFPNYSSELNVNALLLGDSALYLCASSSGGGAYEQYFGPGTRLTVT.

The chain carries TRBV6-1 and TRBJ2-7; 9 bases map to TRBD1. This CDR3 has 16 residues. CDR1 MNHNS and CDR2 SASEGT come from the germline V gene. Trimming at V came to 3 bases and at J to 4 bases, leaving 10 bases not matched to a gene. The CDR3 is CASSESPGTGFYEQYF. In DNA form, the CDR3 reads TGTGCCAGCAGTGAGTCCCCCGGGACAGGGTTTTACGAGCAGTACTTC.

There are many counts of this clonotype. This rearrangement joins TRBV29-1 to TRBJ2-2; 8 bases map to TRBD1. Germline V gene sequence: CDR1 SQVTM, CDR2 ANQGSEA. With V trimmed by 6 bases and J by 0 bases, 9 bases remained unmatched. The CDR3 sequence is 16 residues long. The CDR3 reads CSVYDYRGANTGELFF. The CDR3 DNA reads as TGCAGCGTGTACGACTACAGGGGGGCGAACACCGGGGAGCTGTTTTTT.

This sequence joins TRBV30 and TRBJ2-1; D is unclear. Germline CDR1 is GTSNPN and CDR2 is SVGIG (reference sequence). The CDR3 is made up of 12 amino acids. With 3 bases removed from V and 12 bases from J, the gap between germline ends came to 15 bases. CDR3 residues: CAWSESQLGQFF. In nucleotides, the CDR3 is TGTGCCTGGAGCGAGTCACAGTTAGGGCAGTTCTTC.

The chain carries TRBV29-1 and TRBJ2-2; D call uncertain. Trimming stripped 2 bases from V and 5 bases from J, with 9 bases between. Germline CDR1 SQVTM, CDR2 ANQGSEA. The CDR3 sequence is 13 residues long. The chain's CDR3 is CSVESWQTGELFF. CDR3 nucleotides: TGCAGCGTTGAATCGTGGCAGACCGGGGAGCTGTTTTTT.

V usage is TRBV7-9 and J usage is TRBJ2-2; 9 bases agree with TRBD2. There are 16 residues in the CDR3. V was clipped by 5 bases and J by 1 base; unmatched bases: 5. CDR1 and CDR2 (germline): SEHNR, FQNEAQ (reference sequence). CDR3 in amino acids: CASSVYSGRNTGELFF. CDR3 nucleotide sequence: TGTGCCAGCAGCGTTTATAGCGGGAGGAACACCGGGGAGCTGTTTTTT. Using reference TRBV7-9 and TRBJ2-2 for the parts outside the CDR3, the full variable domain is DTGVSQNPRHKITKRGQNVTFRCDPISEHNRLYWYRQTLGQGPEFLTYFQNEAQLEKSRLLSDRFSAERPKGSFSTLEIQRTEQGDSAMYLCASSVYSGRNTGELFFGEGSRLTVL.